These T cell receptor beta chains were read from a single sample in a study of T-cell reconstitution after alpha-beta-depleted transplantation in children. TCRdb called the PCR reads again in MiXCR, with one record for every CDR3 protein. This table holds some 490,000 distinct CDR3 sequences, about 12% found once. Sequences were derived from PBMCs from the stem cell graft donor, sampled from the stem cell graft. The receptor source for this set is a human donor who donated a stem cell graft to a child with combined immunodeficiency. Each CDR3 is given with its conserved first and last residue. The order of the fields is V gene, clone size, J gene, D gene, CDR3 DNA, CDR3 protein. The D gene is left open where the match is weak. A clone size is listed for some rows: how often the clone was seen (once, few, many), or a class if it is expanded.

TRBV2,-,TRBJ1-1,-,TGTGCCAGCAGTGGGGGACGAAGCACTGAAGCTTTCTTT,CASSGGRSTEAFF
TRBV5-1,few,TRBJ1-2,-,TGCGCCAGCAGCTTGGAACTAAACTATGGCTACACCTTC,CASSLELNYGYTF
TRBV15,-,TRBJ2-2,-,TGTGCCACCAGCAGAGCGGTCATACTCGCGAACACCGGGGAGCTGTTTTTT,CATSRAVILANTGELFF
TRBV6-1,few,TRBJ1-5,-,TGTGCCAGCAGTGGGGAGTATAGCAATCAGCCCCAGCATTTT,CASSGEYSNQPQHF
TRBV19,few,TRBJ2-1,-,TGTGCCAGTAGTATATCGGGTTACAATGAGCAGTTCTTC,CASSISGYNEQFF
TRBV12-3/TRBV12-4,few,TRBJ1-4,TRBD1,TGTGCCAGCAGCCCAGGGGCAGGGGGGTTCGGAAAACTGTTTTTT,CASSPGAGGFGKLFF
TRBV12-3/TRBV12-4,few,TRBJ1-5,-,TGTGCCAGCTCGGACGAGGGATGGAGCAATCAGCCCCAGCATTTT,CASSDEGWSNQPQHF
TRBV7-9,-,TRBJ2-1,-,TGTGCCAGCAGCCGGGGGGCGGAAAGCTCCTACAATGAGCAGTTCTTC,CASSRGAESSYNEQFF
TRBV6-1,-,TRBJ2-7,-,TGTGCCAGCAGACCATTGGGCAGGGTTGTGAACGAGCAGTACTTC,CASRPLGRVVNEQYF
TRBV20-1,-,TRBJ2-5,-,TGCAGTGCTAACTTCCAGGGTCAAGAGACCCAGTACTTC,CSANFQGQETQYF
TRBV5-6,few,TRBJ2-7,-,TGTGCCAGCAGCTTGTTTTACGAGCAGTACTTC,CASSLFYEQYF
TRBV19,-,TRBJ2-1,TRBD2,TGTGCAGGCCAAAACGGGAGGGCCTGCAATGAGCAGTTCTTC,CAGQNGRACNEQFF
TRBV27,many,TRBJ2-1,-,TGTGCCAGCAGTTTATCCGCAGGCCCTCCCTACAATGAGCAGTTCTTC,CASSLSAGPPYNEQFF
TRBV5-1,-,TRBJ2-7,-,TGCGCCAGCAGCTGGGACGGTTTCCAATACGAGCAGTACTTC,CASSWDGFQYEQYF
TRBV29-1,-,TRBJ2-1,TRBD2,TGCAGCGTTCTAGGACTAGCGGGATACTACAATGAGCAGTTCTTC,CSVLGLAGYYNEQFF
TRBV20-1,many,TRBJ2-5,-,TGCAGTGCTAGAGTCACGGGGGCCGCGGAGTACCAAGAGACCCAGTACTTC,CSARVTGAAEYQETQYF
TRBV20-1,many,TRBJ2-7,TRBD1,TGCAGTGCCCGGGACAGGGGGCTAAACGAGCAGTACTTC,CSARDRGLNEQYF
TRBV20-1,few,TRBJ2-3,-,TGCAGTGCTAGAGGGCTAGCGACCTTTAGCACAGATACGCAGTATTTT,CSARGLATFSTDTQYF
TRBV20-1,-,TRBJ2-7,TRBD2,TGCAGTGCGACAACTCGACTAGCGTACGAGCAGTACTTC,CSATTRLAYEQYF
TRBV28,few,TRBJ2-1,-,TGTGCCAGCAGTAGCCGACAGAACAATGAGCAGTTCTTC,CASSSRQNNEQFF
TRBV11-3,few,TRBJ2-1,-,TGTGCCAGCAGCCTCGGGACGGCGACGCAGTTCTTC,CASSLGTATQFF
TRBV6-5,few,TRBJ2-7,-,TGTGCCAGCAGTCCCGCCAGAGGACAGAGCTTCTACGAGCAGTACTTC,CASSPARGQSFYEQYF
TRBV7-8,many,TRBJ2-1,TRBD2,TGTGCCAGCAGCTTAACTAGCGGGGTTAAGAATGAGCAGTTCTTC,CASSLTSGVKNEQFF
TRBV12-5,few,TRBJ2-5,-,TGTGCTAGTGGTTTGTCGGGGTCCGGCTGGGAGACCCAGTACTTC,CASGLSGSGWETQYF
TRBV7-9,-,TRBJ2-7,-,TGTGCCAGCAGCTTGCCAGGGTACTACGAGCAGTACTTC,CASSLPGYYEQYF
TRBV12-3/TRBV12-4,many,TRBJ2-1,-,TGTGCCAGCAGTTTACATACTCAATACAATGAGCAGTTCTTC,CASSLHTQYNEQFF
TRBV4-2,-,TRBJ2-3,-,TGTGCCAGCAGCCAAGATGGGGACCGCCGTGTCGATACGCAGTATTTT,CASSQDGDRRVDTQYF
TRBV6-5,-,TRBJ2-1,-,TGTGCCAGCAGTTACGACCAAGCGAGCTCCTACAATGAGCAGTTCTTC,CASSYDQASSYNEQFF
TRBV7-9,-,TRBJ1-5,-,TGTGCCAGCAGCTTATCTGAGAAGCCCCAGCATTTT,CASSLSEKPQHF
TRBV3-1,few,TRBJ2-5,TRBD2,TGTGCCAGCAGCCCCCCCTTTTTCCGGGTAGCGGGGCCCGGGACCCAGTACTTC,CASSPPFFRVAGPGTQYF
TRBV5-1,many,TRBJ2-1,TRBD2,TGCGCCAGCAGCGTGCTAGCGGGAGACAATGAGCAGTTCTTC,CASSVLAGDNEQFF
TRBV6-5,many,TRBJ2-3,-,TGTGCCAGCAGTTACGTAGGGGCGCCGGGCACAGATACGCAGTATTTT,CASSYVGAPGTDTQYF
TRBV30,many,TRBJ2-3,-,TGTGCCTGGAGTGTTGCCGGCACTAGCACAGATACGCAGTATTTT,CAWSVAGTSTDTQYF
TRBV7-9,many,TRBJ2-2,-,TGTGCCAGCAGCTTAATGTCGTTTTGGGAGCTGTTTTTT,CASSLMSFWELFF
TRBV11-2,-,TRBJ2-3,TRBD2,TGTGCCAGCAGCTTAGAGCCCCGGCTAGCGGGAGGGGAAGGAGATACGCAGTATTTT,CASSLEPRLAGGEGDTQYF
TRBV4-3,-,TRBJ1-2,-,TGCGCCAGCAGCCAAGGGCCGGCACTCCGGGGCTACACCTTC,CASSQGPALRGYTF
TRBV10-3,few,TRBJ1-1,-,TGTGCCATCACCTTGGGGGGGTCTGACACTGAAGCTTTCTTT,CAITLGGSDTEAFF
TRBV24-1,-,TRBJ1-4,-,TGTGCCACCCCGAAGGGCGCAACTAATGAAAAACTGTTTTTT,CATPKGATNEKLFF
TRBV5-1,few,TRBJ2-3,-,TGCGCCAGCAGCCCAGAAAGCGCCCGAACAGATACGCAGTATTTT,CASSPESARTDTQYF
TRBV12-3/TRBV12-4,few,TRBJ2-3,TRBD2,TGTGCCAGCAGTTGGGGGACTAGCGTCAATCCGCAGTATTTT,CASSWGTSVNPQYF
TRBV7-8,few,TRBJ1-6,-,TGTGCCAGCAGCTTACGGAAGGGACTCGATAATTCACCCCTCCACTTT,CASSLRKGLDNSPLHF
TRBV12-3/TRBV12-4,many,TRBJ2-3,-,TGTGCCAGCAGCTTTACTACTGGTAGCACAGATACGCAGTATTTT,CASSFTTGSTDTQYF
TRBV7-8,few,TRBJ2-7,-,TGTGCCAGCAGCTTCCCCGATCTCCGCCAGTACTTC,CASSFPDLRQYF
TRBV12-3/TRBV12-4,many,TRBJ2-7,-,TGTGCCAGCAGTTTATCAGACTACGAGCAGTACTTC,CASSLSDYEQYF
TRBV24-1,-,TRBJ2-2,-,TGTGCCACCAGTGAAAGGGAGCTCGACACCGGGGAGCTGTTTTTT,CATSERELDTGELFF
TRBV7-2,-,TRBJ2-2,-,TGTGCCAGCAGCCAAGTGCGAGGGGCCGGGGAGCTGTTTTTT,CASSQVRGAGELFF
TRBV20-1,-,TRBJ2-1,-,TGCAGTGCTACCACACCGGGACCACTCTACAATGAGCAGTTCTTC,CSATTPGPLYNEQFF
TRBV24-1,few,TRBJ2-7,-,TGTGCCACCAGTACGGGTCGGGACGAGCAGTACTTC,CATSTGRDEQYF
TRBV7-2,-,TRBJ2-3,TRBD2,TGTGCCAGCAGCCCGGGACTAGCGGGAGGGCCAGGTTATTTT,CASSPGLAGGPGYF
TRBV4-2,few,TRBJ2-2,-,TGTGCCAGCAGCCAAGATCTGCTCACCGGGGAGCTGTTTTTT,CASSQDLLTGELFF
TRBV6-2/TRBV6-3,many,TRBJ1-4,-,TGTGCCAGTCGAAGAAAACTGTTTTTT,CASRRKLFF